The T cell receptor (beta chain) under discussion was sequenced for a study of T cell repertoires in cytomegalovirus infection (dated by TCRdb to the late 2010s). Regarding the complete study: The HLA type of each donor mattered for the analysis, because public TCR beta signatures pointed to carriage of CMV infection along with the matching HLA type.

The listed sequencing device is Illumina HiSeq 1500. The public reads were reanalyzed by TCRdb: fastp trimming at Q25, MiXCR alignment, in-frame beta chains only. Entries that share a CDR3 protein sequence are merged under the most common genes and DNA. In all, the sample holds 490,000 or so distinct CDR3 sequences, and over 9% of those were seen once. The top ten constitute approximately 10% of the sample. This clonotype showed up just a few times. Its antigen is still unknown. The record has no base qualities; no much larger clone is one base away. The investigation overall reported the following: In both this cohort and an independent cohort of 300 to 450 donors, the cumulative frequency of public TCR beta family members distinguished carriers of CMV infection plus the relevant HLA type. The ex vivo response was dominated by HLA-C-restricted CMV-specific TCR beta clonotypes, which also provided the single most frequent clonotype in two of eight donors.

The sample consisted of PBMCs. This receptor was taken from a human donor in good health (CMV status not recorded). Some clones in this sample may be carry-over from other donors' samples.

CDR3 sequence: CASSPRTAANYGYTF. The nucleotides are TGTGCCAGCAGTCCACGGACAGCCGCTAACTATGGCTACACCTTC. The rearranged chain carries TRBV12-3 or TRBV12-4 and TRBJ1-2; 6 matching bases give a weak D call of TRBD1. The CDR3 runs 15 amino acids, cysteine and phenylalanine included. Just CDR3 DNA is preserved here, 45 bases in frame from base 1. V is clipped by 5 bases and J by 0 bases, and the sequence between their germline boundaries is 13 bases long.